Sequencing of this T cell receptor (beta chain) was carried out in a study of blood T cells in healthy people across ages. Alongside a J-beta primer mix, a sample-barcoded 5' primer served in a second PCR lasting about 7 to 11 cycles. A template-switch adaptor with 12 random nucleotides tagged each cDNA molecule. From the 5' RACE reads, TCRdb called clonotypes with MiXCR, one entry per CDR3 protein. The data hold more than 550,000 distinct CDR3 sequences, with approximately 21% observed a single time. Deletions cut 6 bases from V and 4 bases from J, with 14 bases between. The CDR3 is 14 residues long. Germline V gene sequence: CDR1 WSHSY, CDR2 SAAADI.

This sequence was found in a man in his 70s in good health. Sequenced input: blood. This chain connects TRBV10-2 to TRBJ2-3; D is undetermined. CDR3 sequence reads: CASRAPSVADTQYF. The CDR3 DNA reads as TGCGCCAGCAGGGCCCCGAGCGTGGCAGATACGCAGTATTTT.